This T cell receptor (beta chain) was identified during a study of cytomegalovirus exposure and HLA in healthy donors. Regarding the study as a whole: Later analysis reportedly placed an Asian-associated ancestry cluster below the roughly 690-donor mean in N-insertions. Later analysis suggested most CMV-associated TCR beta chains were HLA-restricted.

Note on this clone: Its antigen is not identified.

This PCR relied on a set of 60 Vbeta primers and 13 Jbeta primers. Profiled with immunoSEQ multiplex PCR; TCRdb holds only in-frame clones, not every one. The profile shows fewer than 200,000 clones, approximately 71% of them singletons. Looked up from germline, CDR1 is SGHVS and CDR2 is FQNEAQ. CDR3 length equals 22 residues. V gave up 0 bases and J gave up 0 bases, with 26 bases separating them. V usage is TRBV7-8 and J usage is TRBJ1-4; D remains ambiguous. The receptor's source is a girl between 5 and 17 years old in good health and CMV-seronegative. Source material: PBMCs. CDR3 loop: CASSLAFVGLLPLKPTNEKLFF. The CDR3 DNA reads as TGTGCCAGCAGCTTAGCATTTGTGGGCCTACTTCCCCTCAAACCAACTAATGAAAAACTGTTTTTT.